This passage covers 5 T cell receptor beta chains from one sample sequenced in a study of blood T cell repertoires in COVID-19 (dated by TCRdb to the early 2020s). The library was obtained by the immunoSEQ multiplex PCR assay. As stored in TCRdb, this immuneACCESS dataset retains in-frame rearrangements with V and J assigned. A fraction of the clones does not appear; measured against another copy, unresolved V genes explain less than half of the discrepancy, and the remainder lacks a known reason. The sample table contains 180,000 or so clones; only one count was recorded for roughly three quarters of them. Roughly 12% of the sample comes from the top ten. Sequenced: peripheral blood. The receptors originated from a woman aged 80 or over with COVID-19, enrolled during active disease.

The chain combines TRBV3-1 (or the pseudogene TRBV3-2) with TRBJ2-7, with 9 positions matching TRBD2. Trimming took 2 bases from V and 2 from J; bases not matched to a gene: 4. The CDR3 contains 15 residues. Germline V gene data show CDR1 as LGHDT and CDR2 as YNNKEL (reference sequence). CDR3 in DNA: TGTGCCAGCAGCCAACCGACTAGCGGTCCCTACGAGCAGTACTTC. This sequence encodes CASSQPTSGPYEQYF.

V usage is TRBV5-6 and J usage is TRBJ2-3; D call uncertain. CDR1 is SGHDT, CDR2 YYEEEE, per germline. There are 13 residues in the CDR3. Trimming stripped 9 bases from V and 3 bases from J, with 14 bases between. CDR3 amino acids: CATARPGTDTQYF. CDR3 coding DNA: TGTGCCACGGCCCGTCCCGGGACAGATACGCAGTATTTT.

The chain uses TRBV7-8 and TRBJ2-5, with 8 bases that match TRBD1. The CDR3 is 14 amino acids. Germline V gives CDR1 SGHVS, CDR2 FQNEAQ. Losses at the gene ends were 9 bases for V and 2 bases for J; bases not matched to a gene: 8. Here the CDR3 DNA reads TGTGCCAGTATAGACAGGGGTAATCAAGAGACCCAGTACTTC. This sequence encodes CASIDRGNQETQYF.

J is TRBJ2-5 and V is TRBV6-5; the match to TRBD1 covers 8 bases. The length of the CDR3 is 15 residues. Per the germline V gene, CDR1 is MNHEY and CDR2 is SVGAGI. V shed 5 bases, J shed 5 bases, and the junction held 10 bases outside the gene matches. For the CDR3, the DNA is TGTGCCAGCAGTACTAACTGGGACAGGTCGGAGACCCAGTACTTC. Translated: CASSTNWDRSETQYF.

The sample holds one count of this clone. V is TRBV7-9 and J is TRBJ1-1; D uncertain. CDR1 and CDR2 (germline): SEHNR, FQNEAQ (reference sequence). This CDR3 has 13 amino acids. V was cut by 2 bases and J by 1 base, with 5 bases left in between. CDR3 coding DNA: TGTGCCAGCAGCTTAAGAGAGAACACTGAAGCTTTCTTT. As protein: CASSLRENTEAFF.